These T cell receptor beta chains were read from a single sample in a study of T-cell memory formation after mild COVID-19. TCRdb reanalysed the 5' RACE reads using MiXCR and keeps one entry per CDR3 protein. The table shows 35,000 to 50,000 distinct CDR3 sequences, with about 6% occurring only once. The sequenced sample consisted of PBMCs or a T cell subset sorted from them (not recorded which). All receptors come from an adult who had mild COVID-19 (a few samples of this study predate the infection). Cell type and time point are not known. Both conserved end residues are part of each CDR3. The order of the fields is clone size, D gene, J gene, V gene, CDR3 DNA, CDR3 protein. A D gene is named only where the DNA matches it firmly. Clone size is not always given. Where it is, it says once, few, many or a class for expanded clones.

>NA|NA|TRBJ2-2|TRBV5-1
TGCGCCAGCAGCAAGCGAGAGGGCGGGGAGCTGTTTTTT
CASSKREGGELFF
>NA|NA|TRBJ1-3|TRBV2
TGTGCCAGCAGTGAGGGGACCACCATATATTTT
CASSEGTTIYF
>NA|TRBD1|TRBJ2-4|TRBV19
TGTGCCAGTAGTCTCCCGGGACAGGGAAACATTCAGTACTTC
CASSLPGQGNIQYF
>few|TRBD2|TRBJ2-2|TRBV6-6
TGTGCCAGCAGTTCACTAGCGGGGGGGAACACCGGGGAGCTGTTTTTT
CASSSLAGGNTGELFF
>many|NA|TRBJ2-3|TRBV7-6
TGTGCCAGCAGCTCACGGGGAAGCACAGGGTTCACAGATACGCAGTATTTT
CASSSRGSTGFTDTQYF
>many|NA|TRBJ2-3|TRBV7-2
TGTGCCAGCAGCGTGGGACTCCTCTCAACAGATACGCAGTATTTT
CASSVGLLSTDTQYF
>NA|NA|TRBJ1-2|TRBV7-9
TGTGCCAGCAGCCCTGGGACTTTCGAATATGGCTACACCTTC
CASSPGTFEYGYTF
>many|NA|TRBJ1-1|TRBV12-3/TRBV12-4
TGTGCCAGCAACCCAGGACTGCCGAACACTGAAGCTTTCTTT
CASNPGLPNTEAFF
>once|NA|TRBJ2-2|TRBV30
TGTGCCTGGAGTGTACCCACCTTCGGGGAGCTGTTTTTT
CAWSVPTFGELFF
>many|TRBD2|TRBJ2-6|TRBV24-1
TGTGCCACCAGTGATTTTTTAGCGGGGGACAACTCTGGGGCCAACGTCCTGACTTTC
CATSDFLAGDNSGANVLTF
>many|NA|TRBJ2-7|TRBV7-8
TGTGCCAGCAGCTCCCGGGACCGAAGCTCCTACGAGCAGTACTTC
CASSSRDRSSYEQYF
>once|NA|TRBJ2-3|TRBV5-1
TGCGCCAGTGGTCAGGGAGCCAACCCGAGGAGCACAGATACGCAGTATTTT
CASGQGANPRSTDTQYF
>NA|NA|TRBJ2-1|TRBV3-1
TGTGCCAGCAGCCAATTCTTGGGGGAGGAGCAGTTCTTC
CASSQFLGEEQFF
>many|NA|TRBJ1-6|TRBV30
TGTGCCTGGAGTGGGGGCCATAATTCACCCCTCCACTTT
CAWSGGHNSPLHF
>many|NA|TRBJ1-4|TRBV12-3/TRBV12-4
TGTGCCTCCCGTCGGGGTCGAGAAAAACTGTTTTTT
CASRRGREKLFF
>once|NA|TRBJ1-6|TRBV6-5
TGTGCCAGCATAAAAGACGGAAGAAGGAATTCACCCCTCCACTTT
CASIKDGRRNSPLHF
>NA|NA|TRBJ2-1|TRBV5-1
TGCGCCAGCAGCTTGGAGGGACCCTACAATGAGCAGTTCTTC
CASSLEGPYNEQFF
>few|TRBD1|TRBJ1-5|TRBV4-1
TGCGCCAGCAGCCAAGTACAGGGGCCGCTCAATAGCAATCAGCCCCAGCATTTT
CASSQVQGPLNSNQPQHF
>NA|NA|TRBJ2-1|TRBV9
TGTGCCAGCAGCGCAGAAGGAACCTACAATGAGCAGTTCTTC
CASSAEGTYNEQFF
>NA|NA|TRBJ1-2|TRBV10-3
TGTGCCACCCGAGGGGGGGCGAATAAAAGTGGCTACACCTTC
CATRGGANKSGYTF
>many|NA|TRBJ2-1|TRBV5-1
TGCGCCAGCAGCCCGGAACTAGGGAACTACAATGAGCAGTTCTTC
CASSPELGNYNEQFF